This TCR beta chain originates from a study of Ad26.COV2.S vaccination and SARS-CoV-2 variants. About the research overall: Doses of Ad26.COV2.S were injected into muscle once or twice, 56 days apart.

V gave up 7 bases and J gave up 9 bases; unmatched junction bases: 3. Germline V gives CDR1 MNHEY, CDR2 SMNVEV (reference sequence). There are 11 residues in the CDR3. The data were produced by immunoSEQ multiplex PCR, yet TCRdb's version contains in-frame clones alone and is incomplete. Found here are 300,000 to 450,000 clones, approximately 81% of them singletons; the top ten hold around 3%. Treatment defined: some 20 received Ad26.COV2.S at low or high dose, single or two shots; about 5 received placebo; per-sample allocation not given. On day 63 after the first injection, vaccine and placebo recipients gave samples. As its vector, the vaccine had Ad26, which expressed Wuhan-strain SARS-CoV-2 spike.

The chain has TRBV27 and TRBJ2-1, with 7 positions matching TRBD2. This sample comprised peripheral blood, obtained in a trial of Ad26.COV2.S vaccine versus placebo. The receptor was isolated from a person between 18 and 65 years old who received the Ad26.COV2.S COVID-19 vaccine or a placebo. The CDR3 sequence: CASTRGVEQFF. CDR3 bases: TGTGCCAGCACCCGGGGGGTTGAGCAGTTCTTC.